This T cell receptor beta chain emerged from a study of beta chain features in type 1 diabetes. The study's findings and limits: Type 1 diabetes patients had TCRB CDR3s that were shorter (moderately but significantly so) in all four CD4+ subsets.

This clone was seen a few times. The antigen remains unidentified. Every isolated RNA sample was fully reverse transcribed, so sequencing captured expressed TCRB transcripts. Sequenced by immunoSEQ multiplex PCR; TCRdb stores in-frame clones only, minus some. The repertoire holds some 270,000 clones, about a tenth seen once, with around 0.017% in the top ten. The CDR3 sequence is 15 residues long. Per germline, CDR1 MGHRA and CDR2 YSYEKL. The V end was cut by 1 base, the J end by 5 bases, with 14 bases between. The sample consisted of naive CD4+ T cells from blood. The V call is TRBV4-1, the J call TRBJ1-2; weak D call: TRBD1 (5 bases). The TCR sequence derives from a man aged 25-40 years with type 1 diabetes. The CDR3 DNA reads TGCGCCAGCAGCCAAGGGTTGCAGGGAGGGTATGGCTACACCTTC. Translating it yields CASSQGLQGGYGYTF.